This TCR beta chain is from a study of T-cell memory formation after mild COVID-19. Study-wide results and caveats: Detection of some responders pre-infection suggested pre-existing cross-reactive memory T cells participated.

The germline V gene encodes CDR1 MNHEY and CDR2 SMNVEV (reference sequence). Trimming took off 3 bases at V and 3 bases at J, with 12 bases between the two ends. The CDR3 covers 14 residues. Concerning this clonotype itself: Its antigen is not known.

TCRdb re-called the 5' RACE reads with MiXCR, one entry per CDR3 protein. This table has 300,000 to 400,000 distinct CDR3 sequences, around 14% appearing once. This clonotype was sampled from a man in his late teens or twenties who had mild COVID-19 (a few samples of this study predate the infection). Cell type and time point are not known. Material for sequencing was PBMCs or a T cell subset sorted from them (not recorded which). This rearrangement joins TRBV27 to TRBJ2-7; perhaps TRBD1 as D (5 bases). For the CDR3, the DNA is TGTGCCAGCAGTTTTACCGGACAATTCTACGAGCAGTACTTC. Protein: CASSFTGQFYEQYF.